The sequence of this TCR beta chain was determined in a study of T cells in Graves' hyperthyroidism and ophthalmopathy (dated by TCRdb to the late 2010s). Turning to the overall study: To identify TCR V-J signatures that set the groups apart, the researchers used a discovery cohort of 100 patients, made up of 40 to 45 with Graves' ophthalmopathy and 55 to 65 with stable Graves' hyperthyroidism. Prospective prediction of ophthalmopathy was tested in an independent validation cohort of 18 hyperthyroidism patients and 17 patients who later progressed to ophthalmopathy. In more than 5 Graves' hyperthyroidism patients, the study also compared T-cell repertoires from thyroid tissue with T-cell repertoires from blood. Following sampling, methimazole starting at 30 mg daily was given to hyperthyroidism patients, and high-dose intravenous methylprednisolone was given to ophthalmopathy patients. The paper reports TCR Vbeta CDR3 sequencing of over 130 peripheral blood samples: around 45 ophthalmopathy, over 70 hyperthyroidism and roughly 17 progressor patients. The 100 or so discovery patients were divided at random into training and test sets in a 7:3 ratio. What the work shows at the level of the full study, not this receptor alone: Sample size was not statistically predetermined, and blinding of investigators to group allocation was not performed. Most expanded thyroid clonotypes (frequency above 0.001) were also detected in blood, a finding suggesting that blood repertoires may reflect thyroid immune responses. In cross-validation, a model built on a 13 V-J signature told ophthalmopathy apart from stable hyperthyroidism with approximately 91% sensitivity and about 81% specificity, and in testing the same model reached 80%/75%. In validation, the model predicted progression to ophthalmopathy with 65% to 71% sensitivity and about 73% specificity, a median of 6.5 months before onset.

The study excluded patients with uncontrolled infections, other autoimmune diseases, pregnancy or lactation. Diagnoses were based on clinical symptoms, serum thyroxine and TRAb, thyroid ultrasound and orbital computed tomography. Total RNA was extracted using Trizol reagent, and RNA quality was assessed on an Agilent 2100 Bioanalyzer. TCR beta CDR3 regions were amplified from RNA transcripts. The first round of RT-PCR for the TCR CDR3 was performed with the HTBI primer set and the Qiagen OneStep RT-PCR kit. A second multiplex PCR round built the libraries, followed by size selection and purification. Libraries were sequenced paired-end with 100 bp reads on an Illumina HiSeq2000. As for how the authors treated the data: SOAPnuke was used to process the raw data, throwing out any read that contained adapters or uncalled bases, had a mean Phred below 15, or lacked an exact constant-primer or identifier match. High-quality paired reads were merged with COPE v1.2.5, and unique nucleotide sequences were defined as clonotypes. MiTCR v1.1 was used to align clonotypes to the IMGT TRBV, TRBD and TRBJ reference segments. Analysis was restricted to V-J combinations with a frequency above 0.0001, which covered about 99% of repertoires. The TCS score was defined as F50 (clonal expansion) divided by E x V (chaos), with BLOSUM62-based TCRdist calculated between CDR3 peptides within each V-J. Welch's t-statistics and random forest reduced fewer than 600 V-J features to 10 to 15, which were used in a naive Bayes classifier (R e1071). The Morisita-Horn index was used to measure how similar the thyroid and blood repertoires were. TCRdb's own reprocessing of the public reads used fastp at Q25 and MiXCR and kept productive beta chains. One record per CDR3 amino acid sequence lists the most common genes and DNA. TCRdb's processing, not the study's, gives the V and J calls here. This sample comprises about 570,000 distinct CDR3 sequences, around 42% of them detected only once. The ten largest clones add up to 15% to 20% of the sample.

This clonotype was detected only a few times. Its antigen is unknown. Qualities for individual bases were not recorded, and no much larger clone is one base off. Sequencing was done on a sample of peripheral blood or thyroid tissue (not recorded which). This TCR was sampled from an adult woman with Graves' disease, either hyperthyroidism or ophthalmopathy (not recorded which).

The CDR3 protein: CASRPTGAHTEAFF. The bases are TGTGCCAGCAGGCCAACGGGGGCCCACACTGAAGCTTTCTTT. In this chain, TRBV7-9 is recombined with TRBJ1-1; the D gene is perhaps TRBD1, from 6 matching bases. CDR1 SEHNR and CDR2 FQNEAQ were looked up in the germline V gene (reference sequence). The V and J ends are trimmed by 6 bases and 3 bases, leaving 14 bases between them. From its cysteine to its phenylalanine, the CDR3 spans 14 amino acids. The entry retains the CDR3 DNA only, 42 bases that are in frame from base 1.